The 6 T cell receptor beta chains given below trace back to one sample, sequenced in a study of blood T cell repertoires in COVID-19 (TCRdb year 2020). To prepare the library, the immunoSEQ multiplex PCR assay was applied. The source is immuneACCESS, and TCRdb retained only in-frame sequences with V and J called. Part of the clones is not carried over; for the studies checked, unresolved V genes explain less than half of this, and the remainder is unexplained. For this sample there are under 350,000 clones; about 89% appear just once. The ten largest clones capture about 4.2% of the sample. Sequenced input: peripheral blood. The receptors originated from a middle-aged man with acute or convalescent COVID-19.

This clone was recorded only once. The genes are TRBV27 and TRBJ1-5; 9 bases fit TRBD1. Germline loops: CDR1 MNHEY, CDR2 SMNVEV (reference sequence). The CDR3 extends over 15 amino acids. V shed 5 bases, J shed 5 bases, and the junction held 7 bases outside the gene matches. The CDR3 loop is CASSATGGVHQPQHF. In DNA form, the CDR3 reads TGTGCCAGCAGTGCGACAGGGGGTGTGCATCAGCCCCAGCATTTT.

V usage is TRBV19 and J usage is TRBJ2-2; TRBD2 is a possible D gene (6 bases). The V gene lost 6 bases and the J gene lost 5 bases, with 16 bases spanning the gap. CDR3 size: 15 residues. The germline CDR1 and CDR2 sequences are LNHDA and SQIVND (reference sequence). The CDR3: CASRWGGRETGELFF. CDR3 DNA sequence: TGTGCCAGTAGATGGGGAGGCAGGGAGACCGGGGAGCTGTTTTTT.

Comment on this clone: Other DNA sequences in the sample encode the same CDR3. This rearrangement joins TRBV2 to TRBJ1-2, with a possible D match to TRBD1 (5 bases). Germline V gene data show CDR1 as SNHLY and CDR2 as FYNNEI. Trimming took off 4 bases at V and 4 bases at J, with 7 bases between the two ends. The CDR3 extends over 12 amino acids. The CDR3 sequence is CASSGGSYGYTF. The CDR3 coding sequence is TGTGCCAGCAGTGGGGGCAGCTATGGCTACACCTTC.

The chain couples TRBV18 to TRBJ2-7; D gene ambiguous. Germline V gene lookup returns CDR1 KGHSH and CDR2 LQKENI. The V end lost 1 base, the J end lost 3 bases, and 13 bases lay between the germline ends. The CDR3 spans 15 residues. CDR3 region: CASSPQPVQNYEQYF. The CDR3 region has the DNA TGTGCCAGCTCACCACAACCGGTACAGAACTACGAGCAGTACTTC.

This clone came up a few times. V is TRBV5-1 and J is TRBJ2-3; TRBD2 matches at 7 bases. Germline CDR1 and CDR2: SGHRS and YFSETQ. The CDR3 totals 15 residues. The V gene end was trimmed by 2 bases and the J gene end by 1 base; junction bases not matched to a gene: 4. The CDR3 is CASSLKRGGTDTQYF. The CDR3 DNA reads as TGCGCCAGCAGCTTAAAGCGGGGTGGCACAGATACGCAGTATTTT.

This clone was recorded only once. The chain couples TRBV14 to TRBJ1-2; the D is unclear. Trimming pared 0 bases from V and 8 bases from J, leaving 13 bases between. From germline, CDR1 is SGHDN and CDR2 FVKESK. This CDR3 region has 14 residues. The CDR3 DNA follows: TGTGCCAGCAGCCAAGATTCGGGGAGAGGGGGCTACACCTTC. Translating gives CASSQDSGRGGYTF. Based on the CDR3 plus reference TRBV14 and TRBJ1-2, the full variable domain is EAGVTQFPSHSVIEKGQTVTLRCDPISGHDNLYWYRRVMGKEIKFLLHFVKESKQDESGMPNNRFLAERTGGTYSTLKVQPAELEDSGVYFCASSQDSGRGGYTFGSGTRLTVV.